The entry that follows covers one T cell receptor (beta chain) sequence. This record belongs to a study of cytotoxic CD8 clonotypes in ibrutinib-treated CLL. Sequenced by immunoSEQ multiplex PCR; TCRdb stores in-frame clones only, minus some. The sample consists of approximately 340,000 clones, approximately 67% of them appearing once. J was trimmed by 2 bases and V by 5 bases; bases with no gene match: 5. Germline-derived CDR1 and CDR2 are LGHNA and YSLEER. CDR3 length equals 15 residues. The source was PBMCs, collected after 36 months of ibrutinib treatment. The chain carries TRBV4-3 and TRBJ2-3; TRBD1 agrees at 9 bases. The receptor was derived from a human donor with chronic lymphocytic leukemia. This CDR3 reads CASSYWDRDTDTQYF. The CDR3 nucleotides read TGCGCCAGCAGCTACTGGGACAGGGACACAGATACGCAGTATTTT.